The text below deals with one T cell receptor (beta chain). What it binds is unknown. The sample belongs to a study of blood T cells in healthy people across ages. Study results and limitations: Both naive CD4+ cell counts and diversity were greater in long-lived donors than in aged donors. There was a strong correlation between TCR beta diversity and naive T cell percentage.

Extraction yielded at least 5 micrograms of total RNA per sample. Alongside a J-beta primer mix, a sample-barcoded 5' primer served in a second PCR lasting about 7 to 11 cycles. In TCRdb, the 5' RACE reads were re-called with MiXCR into one record per CDR3 protein. The table lists roughly 720,000 distinct CDR3 sequences, approximately 55% of them singletons, with about two fifths in the top ten. CDR3 length equals 16 residues. V dropped 1 base and J dropped 2; count of bases not matched to a gene: 5. Germline assignment: CDR1 LNHNV and CDR2 YYDKDF (reference sequence). The rearrangement joins TRBV15 to TRBJ2-7; 10 bases line up with TRBD2. This receptor was taken from a man at least 80 years old in good health. Specimen: blood. Here the CDR3 reads CATSRAGLATPYEQYF. Written as DNA, the CDR3 is TGTGCCACCAGCAGAGCGGGACTAGCGACTCCCTACGAGCAGTACTTC.